The 15 T cell receptor beta chains below all came from one sample that was sequenced in a study of shared clonotypes between healthy human individuals. Some clones are missing from TCRdb's copy, which holds only in-frame ones; the method was immunoSEQ multiplex PCR. The sample lists about 680,000 clones, less than 80% seen once, with about 2% in the top ten. The sample taken for sequencing was memory CD4+ T cells sorted from blood. The subset is: CD45RA-negative fraction. Every receptor here comes from a woman in her 30s in good health.

This rearrangement joins TRBV13 to TRBJ2-7, with 8 bases aligning to TRBD1. The CDR3 is 15 amino acids. Germline-derived CDR1 and CDR2 are PRHDT and FYEKMQ (reference sequence). With 0 bases clipped from V and 2 bases from J, the junction kept 3 bases outside the gene matches. The CDR3 nucleotides read TGTGCCAGCAGCTTAGGCGCAGGGGGCCCCTACGAGCAGTACTTC. The encoded protein is CASSLGAGGPYEQYF.

This chain links TRBV7-8 with TRBJ1-1, with 10 bases aligning to TRBD1. The V gene's germline CDR1 is SGHVS and CDR2 FQNEAQ. The CDR3 has 16 residues. V lost 5 bases, J lost 1 base, and 7 bases stayed unmatched. DNA for the CDR3: TGTGCCAGCAGCGCGACAGGGGGCAATTCGAACACTGAAGCTTTCTTT. Translating gives CASSATGGNSNTEAFF.

V and J are TRBV19 and TRBJ2-3; TRBD2 aligns across 8 bases. This CDR3 is 15 amino acids long. J was trimmed by 5 bases and V by 5 bases; bases with no gene match: 9. The germline V gene encodes CDR1 LNHDA and CDR2 SQIVND (reference sequence). Here the CDR3 reads CASSGVAGRRDTQYF. CDR3 nucleotide sequence: TGTGCCAGTAGTGGGGTAGCGGGACGTAGAGATACGCAGTATTTT.

The gene calls are TRBV4-1 and TRBJ2-6, with TRBD1 identical over 9 bases. The trim removed 0 bases at V and 0 bases at J, leaving 12 bases unmatched. The length of the CDR3 is 21 residues. Germline CDR1 and CDR2: MGHRA and YSYEKL. The CDR3 nucleotides are TGCGCCAGCAGCCAAGATTCCGGGACAGGGATAATTAGCTCTGGGGCCAACGTCCTGACTTTC. As protein: CASSQDSGTGIISSGANVLTF.

The chain combines TRBV5-1 with TRBJ2-3; TRBD2 agrees at 8 bases. With V trimmed by 1 base and J by 6 bases, 7 bases remained unmatched. CDR1 SGHRS and CDR2 YFSETQ come from the germline V gene. This CDR3 spans 15 amino acids. This CDR3 is CASSLSLAEGDTQYF. The CDR3 bases are TGCGCCAGCAGCTTGTCACTAGCGGAGGGGGATACGCAGTATTTT.

CDR3 DNA sequence: TGTGCCAGCAGCCAAGCGGGGACAGGGGGTCGGAGCGAGCAGTACTTC. Its protein is CASSQAGTGGRSEQYF. The chain carries TRBV14 and TRBJ2-7; 11 bases line up with TRBD1. The V gene's germline CDR1 is SGHDN and CDR2 FVKESK. This CDR3 has 16 residues. V lost 1 base to trimming and J lost 6 bases; unmatched junction nucleotides: 8. Full variable domain (missing parts from reference TRBV14 and TRBJ2-7): EAGVTQFPSHSVIEKGQTVTLRCDPISGHDNLYWYRRVMGKEIKFLLHFVKESKQDESGMPNNRFLAERTGGTYSTLKVQPAELEDSGVYFCASSQAGTGGRSEQYFGPGTRLTVT.

The chain couples TRBV7-2 to TRBJ1-1, with D unclear. The CDR3 covers 17 residues. V was clipped by 4 bases and J by 0 bases, with 18 bases between them. CDR1 is SGHTA, CDR2 FQGNSA, per germline. The chain's CDR3 is CASSSRALPPMNTEAFF. CDR3 bases: TGTGCCAGCAGCTCCCGGGCGTTGCCACCAATGAACACTGAAGCTTTCTTT.

This clone was seen a handful of times. The chain is built from TRBV6-1 and TRBJ1-4; tentatively, D is TRBD1 (5 bases). V shed 2 bases and J shed 10 bases, with 14 bases lying between them. Germline V gives CDR1 MNHNS, CDR2 SASEGT. The CDR3 runs to 14 residues. This chain's CDR3 is CASSENLGVGKLFF. CDR3 nucleotide sequence: TGTGCCAGCAGTGAAAACTTAGGGGTTGGAAAACTGTTTTTT.

This clone was counted between two and nine times. The chain carries TRBV29-1 and TRBJ2-4; 7 nucleotides align to TRBD1. The CDR3 has 12 residues. In germline, CDR1 is SQVTM, CDR2 ANQGSEA. V was pared by 4 bases and J by 10 bases, with 7 bases of the junction left unmatched. The CDR3 coding sequence is TGCAGCGTTGGCCGGGACAGTGGAATTCAGTACTTC. Residues: CSVGRDSGIQYF.

V and J are TRBV5-4 and TRBJ2-1; 12 positions match TRBD2. From germline, CDR1 is SGHNT and CDR2 YYREEE (reference sequence). CDR3 size: 15 residues. Trimming took 4 bases from V and 9 from J; bases not matched to a gene: 8. CDR3: CASSTSSGRAGEQFF. CDR3 sequence (DNA): TGTGCCAGCAGCACGTCTAGCGGGAGGGCCGGTGAGCAGTTCTTC.

This clone was counted a single time. The J gene is TRBJ1-4, the V gene TRBV19; tentative D call: TRBD1 (6 bases). V was trimmed by 9 bases and J by 3 bases, leaving 17 bases between them. Per the germline V gene, CDR1 is LNHDA and CDR2 is SQIVND (reference sequence). This CDR3 comprises 15 residues. CDR3 in amino acids: CASRQAAGANEKLFF. DNA for the CDR3: TGTGCCAGCCGACAGGCCGCCGGGGCTAATGAAAAACTGTTTTTT.

This chain links TRBV28 with TRBJ2-7; 8 bases map to TRBD1. The germline CDR1 and CDR2 sequences are MDHEN and SYDVKM. V was clipped by 8 bases and J by 0 bases; unmatched bases: 9. The CDR3 loop spans 15 amino acids. The DNA of the CDR3 is TGTGCCAGCTCCCCAGGGGGACAGGTCTCCTACGAGCAGTACTTC. Translation: CASSPGGQVSYEQYF.

The genes are TRBV5-6 and TRBJ1-2; tentatively, D is TRBD1 (5 bases). This CDR3 has 17 residues. V was cut by 4 bases and J by 1 base, with 20 bases left in between. Germline V gives CDR1 SGHDT, CDR2 YYEEEE. CDR3 residues: CASSPTPFTGLNYGYTF. Written as DNA, the CDR3 is TGTGCCAGCAGCCCAACACCATTTACAGGCCTTAACTATGGCTACACCTTC.

This rearrangement joins TRBV7-9 to TRBJ2-4, with 8 bases lining up with TRBD2. The CDR3 spans 13 residues. The trim removed 5 bases at V and 8 bases at J, leaving 5 bases unmatched. Germline CDR1 and CDR2: SEHNR and FQNEAQ (reference sequence). The CDR3 here is CASSPGGVDIQYF. The CDR3 nucleotides read TGTGCCAGCAGCCCCGGGGGGGTGGACATTCAGTACTTC.

The CDR3 sequence: CASSGGNNYGYTF. In DNA form, the CDR3 reads TGTGCCAGCAGTGGCGGCAATAACTATGGCTACACCTTC. The V call is TRBV6-1, the J call TRBJ1-2; D gene unclear. CDR3 length equals 13 residues. From germline, CDR1 is MNHNS and CDR2 SASEGT. V lost 4 bases and J 1 base, leaving 7 bases between the germline ends.